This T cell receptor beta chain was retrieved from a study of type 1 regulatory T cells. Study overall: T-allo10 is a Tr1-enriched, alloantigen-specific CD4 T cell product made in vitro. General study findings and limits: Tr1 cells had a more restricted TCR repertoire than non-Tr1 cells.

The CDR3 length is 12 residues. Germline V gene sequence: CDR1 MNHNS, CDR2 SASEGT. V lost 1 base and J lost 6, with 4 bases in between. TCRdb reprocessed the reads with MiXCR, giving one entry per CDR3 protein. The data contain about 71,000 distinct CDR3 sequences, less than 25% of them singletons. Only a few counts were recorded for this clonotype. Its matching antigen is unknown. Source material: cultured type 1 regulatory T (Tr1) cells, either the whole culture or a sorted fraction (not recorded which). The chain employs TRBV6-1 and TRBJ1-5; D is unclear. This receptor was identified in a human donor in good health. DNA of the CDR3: TGTGCCAGCAGTGAAGTTACTCAGCCCCAGCATTTT. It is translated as CASSEVTQPQHF.